This note documents a single T cell receptor (beta chain) sequence. The antigen is undetermined. Combining a sample-barcoded 5' primer with a J-beta primer mix, a second PCR ran for about 7 to 11 cycles. Each of the cDNA molecules was tagged by a template-switch adaptor with 12 random nucleotides. TCRdb recomputed calls from the 5' RACE reads with MiXCR, one row per CDR3 protein. The table lists more than 1.4 million distinct CDR3 sequences, roughly 40% of them singletons. The record originates from a study of blood T cells in healthy people across ages. Study outcomes and limitations: Measured against age, TCR beta diversity per million T cells decreased in a roughly linear manner.

A minimum of 7 million PBMCs was isolated per sample. Total RNA extraction produced at least 6 micrograms (per sample) for the study. In germline, CDR1 is SQVTM, CDR2 ANQGSEA. The CDR3 sequence is 11 residues long. The rearrangement uses TRBV29-1 and TRBJ2-5, with D possibly TRBD1 on 6 matching bases. This sequence was found in a woman aged 18-29 years in good health. Sequenced input: blood. The CDR3: CCGNRAETQYF. The CDR3 DNA reads as TGCTGTGGGAACAGGGCAGAGACCCAGTACTTC.